One and the same sample provided the 21 T cell receptor beta chains below, sequenced in a study of tumor-infiltrating lymphocytes in localized non-small cell lung cancer. The repertoire was sequenced with immunoSEQ multiplex PCR; TCRdb's copy has only in-frame clones and lacks some. This table holds about 7,600 clones, 70% to 80% found once. Sequenced material: uninvolved lung tissue not adjacent to the tumor. The receptor source for this set is a human donor with non-small cell lung cancer.

The rearrangement uses TRBV2 and TRBJ2-7, with a weak D call TRBD2 (6 bases). Per the germline V gene, CDR1 is SNHLY and CDR2 is FYNNEI. Trimming removed 7 bases from V and 5 bases from J, with 21 bases in between. CDR3 length: 15 amino acids. The CDR3, as DNA: TGTGCCAGCATTCGACCTATGGCGGGAAGCAACGAGCAGTACTTC. It encodes CASIRPMAGSNEQYF.

This sequence joins TRBV5-4 and TRBJ2-7, with 11 bases matching TRBD2. This CDR3 spans 16 amino acids. V lost 4 bases and J lost 3; bases outside the gene matches: 9. Germline V gene lookup returns CDR1 SGHNT and CDR2 YYREEE (reference sequence). The CDR3 bases are TGTGCCAGCAGCGTGGACCCCGGGACTAGCGGCTACGAGCAGTACTTC. It is translated as CASSVDPGTSGYEQYF.

This clone was recorded only once. The V call is TRBV7-2, the J call TRBJ2-3, with D uncertain. Germline-derived CDR1 and CDR2 are SGHTA and FQGNSA. Trimming took 1 base from V and 6 from J, leaving 11 bases between them. The CDR3 covers 14 residues. CDR3 nucleotide sequence: TGTGCCAGCAGCTTAGTCGCGCAATCCGATACGCAGTATTTT. Its translation: CASSLVAQSDTQYF.

The rearrangement joins TRBV11-3 to TRBJ2-7; 10 positions agree with TRBD2. The CDR3 sequence is 15 residues long. Trimming took 1 base from V and 2 from J; bases not matched to a gene: 2. Germline-derived CDR1 and CDR2 are SGHNT and YENEEA. The CDR3 DNA is TGTGCCAGCAGCTTAGTCCTAGCGGGGGCCTACGAGCAGTACTTC. Translated, it gives CASSLVLAGAYEQYF.

The CDR3 protein is CASSLLASAWETQYF. In DNA form, the CDR3 reads TGTGCCAGCAGTTTATTAGCTAGCGCATGGGAGACCCAGTACTTC. The chain combines TRBV27 with TRBJ2-5; possible D gene TRBD2, 6 bases. This CDR3 is built from 15 residues. Germline V gene data show CDR1 as MNHEY and CDR2 as SMNVEV (reference sequence). V gave up 1 base and J gave up 5 bases, with 14 bases separating them.

The rearrangement uses TRBV6-1 and TRBJ1-5; the D is unclear. CDR3 size: 13 residues. Germline V lookup: CDR1 MNHNS, CDR2 SASEGT. The germline V and J ends were trimmed by 6 bases and 5 bases, with 11 bases remaining between them. CDR3 DNA: TGTGCCAGCAGCTGGACGGCAGATCAGCCCCAGCATTTT. This codes for CASSWTADQPQHF.

The genes are TRBV2 and TRBJ2-2; 7 nucleotides align to TRBD2. The CDR3 runs to 14 residues. With V trimmed by 8 bases and J by 2 bases, 5 bases remained unmatched. Germline loops: CDR1 SNHLY, CDR2 FYNNEI. In DNA form, the CDR3 reads TGTGCCAGCGAGCGGGACGACAACACCGGGGAGCTGTTTTTT. Amino acids: CASERDDNTGELFF.

V is TRBV14 and J is TRBJ1-1; TRBD1 aligns across 7 bases. Losses at the gene ends were 6 bases for V and 4 bases for J; bases not matched to a gene: 17. The CDR3 runs 17 residues. CDR1 and CDR2 from the germline V gene are SGHDN and FVKESK. This CDR3 reads CASSRRFTQGGGTEAFF. CDR3 bases: TGTGCCAGCAGTCGGAGATTCACGCAGGGGGGGGGCACTGAAGCTTTCTTT.

This chain joins TRBV29-1 and TRBJ2-7; 9 nucleotides agree with TRBD2. The length of the CDR3 is 15 residues. V lost 2 bases to trimming and J lost 4 bases; unmatched junction nucleotides: 9. Germline lookup yields CDR1 SQVTM and CDR2 ANQGSEA. The CDR3, as DNA: TGCAGCGTTGAAAGTGGGGCTAGCGGGGAGTACGAGCAGTACTTC. Residues: CSVESGASGEYEQYF.

The genes are TRBV28 and TRBJ1-2; 7 bases match TRBD1. The CDR3 totals 14 residues. CDR1 and CDR2 (germline): MDHEN, SYDVKM. V shed 3 bases, J shed 4 bases, and the junction held 5 bases outside the gene matches. The CDR3 loop reads CASSLAGTAYGYTF. The DNA for the CDR3 is TGTGCCAGCAGTTTGGCCGGGACAGCCTATGGCTACACCTTC.

CDR3: CASRTGTSGARTSYNEQFF. The CDR3 nucleotides are TGTGCCAGCAGGACCGGGACTAGCGGTGCCCGTACGTCCTACAATGAGCAGTTCTTC. This rearrangement joins TRBV7-2 to TRBJ2-1; 11 nucleotides match TRBD2. Trimming removed 6 bases from V and 1 base from J; junction bases left unmatched: 14. Germline lookup yields CDR1 SGHTA and CDR2 FQGNSA. CDR3 length: 19 amino acids.

The rearrangement uses TRBV7-9 and TRBJ2-7; perhaps TRBD1 as D (5 bases). This CDR3 has 13 amino acids. Trimming removed 1 base at V and 3 bases at J, with 7 bases between. Per germline, CDR1 SEHNR and CDR2 FQNEAQ (reference sequence). This chain's CDR3 is CASSLGRVYEQYF. The CDR3 DNA reads as TGTGCCAGCAGCTTAGGCAGGGTCTACGAGCAGTACTTC.

This chain connects TRBV30 to TRBJ2-3; unclear D gene. The CDR3 has 15 amino acids. With 0 bases removed from V and 0 bases from J, the gap between germline ends came to 10 bases. The germline CDR1 and CDR2 sequences are GTSNPN and SVGIG (reference sequence). The CDR3 region has the DNA TGTGCCTGGAGTGTAACCAGCCTTAGCACAGATACGCAGTATTTT. Its protein product is CAWSVTSLSTDTQYF.

The chain combines TRBV29-1 with TRBJ1-3, with D unclear. The germline gives CDR1 SQVTM, CDR2 ANQGSEA. Trimming removed 2 bases at V and 0 bases at J, with 14 bases between. This CDR3 contains 16 residues. The CDR3 DNA sequence: TGCAGCGTTGAATCCCGGGCGATAAACTCTGGAAACACCATATATTTT. Residues: CSVESRAINSGNTIYF.

This clone turned up a few times. The chain has TRBV7-2 and TRBJ2-7; D uncertain. Germline CDR1 SGHTA, CDR2 FQGNSA. The CDR3 has 13 residues. Trimming shortened V by 5 bases and J by 6 bases, and 14 bases separated the two germline ends. CDR3 loop: CASSPVQSGEQYF. CDR3 coding DNA: TGTGCCAGCAGCCCAGTCCAATCGGGCGAGCAGTACTTC.

CDR3 loop: CASSQSRGGAGRLNTGELFF. The CDR3 DNA sequence: TGCGCCAGCAGTCAATCTCGAGGGGGCGCGGGACGATTGAACACCGGGGAGCTGTTTTTT. V and J are TRBV23-1 and TRBJ2-2; D possibly corresponds to TRBD1 (7 bases). TRBV23-1 belongs to the ORF category, with a function that is uncertain. This CDR3 region has 20 residues. Trimming pared 0 bases from V and 1 base from J, leaving 21 bases between.

V is TRBV5-1 and J is TRBJ1-4, with D hard to call. This CDR3 region has 16 residues. Germline assignment: CDR1 SGHRS and CDR2 YFSETQ. V lost 4 bases and J 5 bases, leaving 18 bases between the germline ends. The CDR3 DNA follows: TGCGCCAGCAGCATCCAACCGGGATATAACAATGAAAAACTGTTTTTT. This encodes CASSIQPGYNNEKLFF. The whole variable domain, remainder taken from reference TRBV5-1 and TRBJ1-4, is KAGVTQTPRYLIKTRGQQVTLSCSPISGHRSVSWYQQTPGQGLQFLFEYFSETQRNKGNFPGRFSGRQFSNSRSEMNVSTLELGDSALYLCASSIQPGYNNEKLFFGSGTQLSVL.

V is TRBV5-1 and J is TRBJ1-4, with D maybe TRBD1 (5 bases). The CDR3 length is 15 residues. V lost 0 bases, J lost 1 base, and 7 bases lay in between. Germline V gene lookup returns CDR1 SGHRS and CDR2 YFSETQ. The DNA for the CDR3 is TGCGCCAGCAGCTTGGCCGGGGGAACTAATGAAAAACTGTTTTTT. Translating gives CASSLAGGTNEKLFF.

The V call is TRBV30, the J call TRBJ2-1; D unresolved. Germline V gives CDR1 GTSNPN, CDR2 SVGIG (reference sequence). The CDR3 is 16 amino acids. V was shortened by 2 bases and J by 5 bases, with 19 bases between the two germline ends. The CDR3 sequence: CAWSPTRLITHNEQFF. CDR3 DNA: TGTGCCTGGAGTCCCACCCGGTTAATAACCCACAATGAGCAGTTCTTC.

CDR3 nucleotides: TGTGCCAGCAGCGAAAAGGGGTCCTATGGCTACACCTTC. It specifies CASSEKGSYGYTF. This chain uses TRBV6-1 with TRBJ1-2, with D possibly TRBD1 on 5 matching bases. This CDR3 has 13 residues. The germline V gene has CDR1 MNHNS and CDR2 SASEGT. The V end was cut by 6 bases, the J end by 4 bases, with 12 bases between.

The chain uses TRBV15 and TRBJ2-3; possibly TRBD1 for D (6 bases). Trimming removed 1 base from V and 3 bases from J, with 8 bases in between. The CDR3 spans 14 residues. Germline lookup yields CDR1 LNHNV and CDR2 YYDKDF (reference sequence). The CDR3 spells CATSRGQVTDTQYF. CDR3 DNA: TGTGCCACCAGCAGAGGACAGGTTACAGATACGCAGTATTTT.